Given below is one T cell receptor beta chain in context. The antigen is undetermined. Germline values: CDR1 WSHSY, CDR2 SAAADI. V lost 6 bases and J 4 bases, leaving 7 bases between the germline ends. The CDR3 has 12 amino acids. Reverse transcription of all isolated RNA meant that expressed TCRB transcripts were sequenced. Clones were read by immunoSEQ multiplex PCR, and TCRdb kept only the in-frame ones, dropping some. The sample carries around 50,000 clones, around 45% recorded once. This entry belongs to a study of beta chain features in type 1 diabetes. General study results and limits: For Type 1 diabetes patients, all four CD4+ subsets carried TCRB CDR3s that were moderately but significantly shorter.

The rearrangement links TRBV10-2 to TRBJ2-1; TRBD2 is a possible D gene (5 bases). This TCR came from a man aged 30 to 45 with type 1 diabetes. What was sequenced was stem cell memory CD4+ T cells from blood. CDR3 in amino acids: CASRDSYNEQFF. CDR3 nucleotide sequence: TGCGCCAGCAGGGACTCATACAATGAGCAGTTCTTC.